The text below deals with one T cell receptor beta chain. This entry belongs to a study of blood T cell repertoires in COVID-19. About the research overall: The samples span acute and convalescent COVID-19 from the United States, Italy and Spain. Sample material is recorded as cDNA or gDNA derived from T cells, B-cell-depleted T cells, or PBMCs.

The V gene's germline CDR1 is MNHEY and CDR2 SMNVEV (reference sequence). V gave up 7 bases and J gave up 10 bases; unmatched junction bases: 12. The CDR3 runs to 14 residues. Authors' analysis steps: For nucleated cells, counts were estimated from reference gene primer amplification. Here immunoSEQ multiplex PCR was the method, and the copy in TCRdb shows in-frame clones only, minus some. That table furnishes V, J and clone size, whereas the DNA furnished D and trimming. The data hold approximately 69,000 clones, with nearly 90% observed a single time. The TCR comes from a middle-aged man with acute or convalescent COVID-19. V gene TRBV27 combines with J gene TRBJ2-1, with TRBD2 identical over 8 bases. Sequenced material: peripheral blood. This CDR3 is CASIASGGGREQFF. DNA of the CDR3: TGTGCCAGCATCGCATCCGGGGGGGGTAGGGAGCAGTTCTTC.